Listed below are T cell receptor beta chains from one sample, sequenced in a study of molecular identifiers for immune sequencing clone quantification. MiXCR, run by TCRdb on the PCR reads, gives a single entry per CDR3 protein. Among roughly 320,000 distinct CDR3 sequences, 20% to 25% were seen once, and the ten largest hold about 0.81%. Sequencing input: naive CD8+ T cells from blood, with Jurkat cell RNA spiked in. The source is a human donor in good health. Some libraries in this study had Jurkat cell RNA spiked in. CDR3s leave out the opening cysteine and the closing phenylalanine or tryptophan. A D gene is named only where the DNA matches it firmly. Rows may omit the clone size; those that give it use once, few, many or a size class.

J gene,clone size,D gene,V gene,CDR3 protein
TRBJ1-1,many,-,TRBV28,ASSLTRLEGEAF
TRBJ2-1,few,-,TRBV4-3,ASSQNRLGVEQF
TRBJ2-7,many,TRBD2,TRBV20-1,SARVDSGIYEQY
TRBJ2-5,-,-,TRBV30,AWSVRFSDVETRY
TRBJ2-7,many,-,TRBV4-1,ASSQELGYEQY
TRBJ1-6,-,-,TRBV27,ASSLSFSYNSPLH
TRBJ1-1,-,-,TRBV4-1,ASSQAGPGAF
TRBJ2-1,-,-,TRBV20-1,SARDLGLYNEQF
TRBJ2-7,-,-,TRBV29-1,SAKDNTYEQY
TRBJ2-1,many,-,TRBV7-9,ASSLKVLSSYNEQF
TRBJ2-5,many,-,TRBV14,ASSPKRWETQY
TRBJ2-7,-,TRBD1,TRBV7-9,ARTGTGTYEQY
TRBJ2-5,-,-,TRBV2,ASSETGQETQY
TRBJ1-6,many,TRBD1,TRBV9,ASSVGDSSPTLH
TRBJ1-1,many,-,TRBV5-6,ASSLLRETEAF
TRBJ1-1,many,-,TRBV5-1,ASSFGPGTGTEAF
TRBJ2-5,many,-,TRBV6-2/TRBV6-3,ASRNSEYQETQY
TRBJ1-5,many,-,TRBV19,ASSSGGRSWGQPQH
TRBJ2-3,many,TRBD1,TRBV7-9,ASSPLTGEQDTQY
TRBJ1-5,many,-,TRBV5-1,ASSLRVWNCVGNQPQH
TRBJ2-7,many,-,TRBV20-1,SARDFAGTDEQY
TRBJ1-1,few,TRBD1,TRBV10-3,AISEARDRLNTEAF
TRBJ2-7,few,TRBD1,TRBV29-1,SVRNRGQTYEQY
TRBJ2-3,-,-,TRBV13,ASSLRAGVPTDTQY
TRBJ2-7,-,-,TRBV2,ASGAGPYEQY
TRBJ2-4,many,-,TRBV30,AWSGWATKNIQY
TRBJ1-5,many,-,TRBV27,ASSPQPNQPQH